The TCR beta chain described here comes from a study of shared clonotypes between healthy human individuals. Germline CDR1 is SGDLS and CDR2 is YYNGEE. CDR3 size: 14 residues. V lost 3 bases to trimming and J lost 3 bases; unmatched junction nucleotides: 2. Clones were read by immunoSEQ multiplex PCR, and TCRdb kept only the in-frame ones, dropping some. This sample carries more than 2 million clones, about 95% of them seen once, and the ten largest clones take 1.1%. It was CD45RO-negative cells, positively selected for CCR7, that made up naive CD8 cells, with terminally differentiated effector memory CD45RA+ cells excluded.

The sequence was obtained from a man aged 18 to 35 in good health. Sequences were obtained from naive CD8+ T cells sorted from blood. The chain couples TRBV9 to TRBJ2-7; TRBD2 agrees at 11 bases. The CDR3 DNA is TGTGCCAGCAGCGAGGGACTAGCGGACTACGAGCAGTACTTC. Protein sequence: CASSEGLADYEQYF.